The 7 T cell receptor beta chains below all came from one sample that was sequenced in a study of beta chain features in type 1 diabetes. What was sequenced were expressed TCRB transcripts, since all of the isolated RNA had been reverse transcribed. Here immunoSEQ multiplex PCR was the method, and the copy in TCRdb shows in-frame clones only, minus some. The sample contains about 260,000 clones, approximately 25% of which appear only once. Whole-study results and caveats: Across all four CD4+ subsets, people with type 1 diabetes showed modestly shorter TCRB CDR3s.

No antigen is known for these receptors. Sequencing was carried out using naive CD4+ T cells from blood. These TCRs come from a woman aged 25 to 39 with type 1 diabetes.

CDR3 nucleotide sequence: TGTGCCAGCAGCTACGGACAGGGGGTGAACACTGAAGCTTTCTTT. This codes for CASSYGQGVNTEAFF. This chain connects TRBV2 to TRBJ1-1; 10 bases line up with TRBD1. Germline CDR1 is SNHLY and CDR2 is FYNNEI. V trimming: 6 bases; J trimming: 0 bases; junction bases outside the gene matches: 4. The CDR3 is made up of 15 amino acids.

This clone has a handful of counts. Different DNA sequences within this sample yield the same CDR3. The chain has TRBV6-4 and TRBJ2-1, with D tentatively TRBD1 (6 bases). CDR1 and CDR2 (germline): MRHNA, SNTAGT. The CDR3 length is 13 residues. V shed 3 bases and J shed 5 bases, with 8 bases lying between them. CDR3: CASSEQGNNEQFF. CDR3 coding DNA: TGTGCCAGCAGTGAACAGGGCAACAATGAGCAGTTCTTC.

This chain uses TRBV28 with TRBJ2-1; D is unresolved. The V gene's germline CDR1 is MDHEN and CDR2 SYDVKM. The CDR3 is 14 amino acids. V was clipped by 2 bases and J by 5 bases, with 10 bases between them. CDR3 in DNA: TGTGCCAGCAGTTTAGCGTCCTACCACAATGAGCAGTTCTTC. Encoded protein: CASSLASYHNEQFF.

The rearrangement joins TRBV7-9 to TRBJ2-4; 11 nucleotides agree with TRBD1. This CDR3 is 16 amino acids long. In germline, CDR1 is SEHNR, CDR2 FQNEAQ (reference sequence). The trim removed 5 bases at V and 3 bases at J, leaving 6 bases unmatched. CDR3 residues: CASSRPGQGDKNIQYF. For the CDR3, the DNA is TGTGCCAGCAGCCGACCGGGACAGGGGGACAAAAACATTCAGTACTTC.

The chain combines TRBV29-1 with TRBJ2-7; TRBD2 might be the D (5 bases). CDR1 is SQVTM, CDR2 ANQGSEA, per germline. V was pared by 2 bases and J by 2 bases, with 13 bases between. There are 14 residues in the CDR3. This chain's CDR3 is CSVECDEGTYEQYF. The DNA of the CDR3 is TGCAGCGTTGAATGCGATGAGGGAACCTACGAGCAGTACTTC.

J is TRBJ2-1 and V is TRBV4-1; TRBD2 matches 10 bases. CDR3 size: 13 residues. Germline CDR1 is MGHRA and CDR2 is YSYEKL. After removal of 6 bases from V and 12 bases from J, the junction contained 8 bases not matched to a gene. This CDR3 is CASSRLAGVSQFF. CDR3 in DNA: TGCGCCAGCAGTCGCCTAGCGGGAGTGTCGCAGTTCTTC.

J is TRBJ1-2 and V is TRBV19; D might be TRBD1 (5 bases). This CDR3 is built from 14 residues. From germline, CDR1 is LNHDA and CDR2 SQIVND (reference sequence). The V end was cut by 5 bases, the J end by 8 bases, with 18 bases between. The CDR3 sequence is CASSHKQVNGGYTF. CDR3 coding DNA: TGTGCCAGTAGTCACAAACAGGTCAACGGGGGCTACACCTTC. Full variable domain (rest looked up from reference TRBV19 and TRBJ1-2): DGGITQSPKYLFRKEGQNVTLSCEQNLNHDAMYWYRQDPGQGLRLIYYSQIVNDFQKGDIAEGYSVSREKKESFPLTVTSAQKNPTAFYLCASSHKQVNGGYTFGSGTRLTVV.